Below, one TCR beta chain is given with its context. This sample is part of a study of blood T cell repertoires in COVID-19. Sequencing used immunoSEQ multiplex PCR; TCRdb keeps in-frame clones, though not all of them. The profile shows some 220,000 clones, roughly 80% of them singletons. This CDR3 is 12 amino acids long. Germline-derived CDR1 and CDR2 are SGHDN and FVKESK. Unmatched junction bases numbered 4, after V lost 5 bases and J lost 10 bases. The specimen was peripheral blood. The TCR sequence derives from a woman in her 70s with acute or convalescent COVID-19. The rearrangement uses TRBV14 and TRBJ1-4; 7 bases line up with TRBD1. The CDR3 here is CASSARQGKLFF. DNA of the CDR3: TGTGCCAGCAGCGCCCGACAGGGAAAACTGTTTTTT.